Many counts were recorded for the clone carrying this T cell receptor (beta chain). Antigen unknown. One base away lies a much larger clone, so this may be a sequencing read error. The CDR3 consists of 14 residues. Germline V gene lookup returns CDR1 MNHNY and CDR2 SVGAGI (reference sequence). With a J-beta primer mix and a sample-barcoded 5' primer, a second PCR ran about 7 to 12 cycles. One entry per CDR3 protein results from TCRdb running MiXCR on the 5' RACE reads. The repertoire consists of fewer than 750,000 distinct CDR3 sequences, with over 40% occurring once and the leading ten covering about 13%. The data were obtained in a study of blood T cells in healthy people across ages. General study points: The study found TCR beta diversity correlated strongly with naive T cell percentage. Among long-lived donors, naive CD4+ cells were more numerous and diversity higher than in aged donors. Observed TCR beta diversity per million T cells went down as age went up. This fall followed a roughly linear course with age.

The receptor's source is a woman older than 75 in good health. Sequenced: blood. This sequence joins TRBV6-6 and TRBJ2-1; maybe TRBD2 (5 bases). The J call may not be correct, given that the DNA end is closer to TRBJ2-7. This CDR3 is CASSPGSSYNEQYF. As DNA, the CDR3 is TGTGCCAGCAGTCCGGGATCCTCCTACAATGAGCAGTACTTC.